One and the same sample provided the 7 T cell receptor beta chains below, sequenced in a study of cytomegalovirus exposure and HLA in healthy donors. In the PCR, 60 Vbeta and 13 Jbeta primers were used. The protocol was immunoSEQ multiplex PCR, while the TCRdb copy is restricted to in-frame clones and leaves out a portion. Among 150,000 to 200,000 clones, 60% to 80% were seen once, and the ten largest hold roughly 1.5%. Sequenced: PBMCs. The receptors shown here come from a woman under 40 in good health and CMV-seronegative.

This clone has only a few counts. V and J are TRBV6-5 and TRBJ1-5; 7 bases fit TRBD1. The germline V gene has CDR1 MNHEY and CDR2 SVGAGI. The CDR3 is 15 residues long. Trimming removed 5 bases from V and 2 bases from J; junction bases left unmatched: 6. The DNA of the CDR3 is TGTGCCAGCAGTAGACAGGGAGGCCGCAATCAGCCCCAGCATTTT. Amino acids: CASSRQGGRNQPQHF.

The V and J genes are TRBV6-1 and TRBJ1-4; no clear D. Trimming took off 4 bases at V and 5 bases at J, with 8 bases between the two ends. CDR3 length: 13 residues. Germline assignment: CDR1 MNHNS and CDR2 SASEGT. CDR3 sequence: CASSASPNEKLFF. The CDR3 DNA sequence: TGTGCCAGCAGTGCTTCCCCCAATGAAAAACTGTTTTTT.

CDR3 nucleotide sequence: TGTGCCAGCAGCCATTTCAGGGGCGCGGGCACTGAAGCTTTCTTT. Its protein product is CASSHFRGAGTEAFF. V gene TRBV14 combines with J gene TRBJ1-1; tentatively, D is TRBD1 (6 bases). Per the germline V gene, CDR1 is SGHDN and CDR2 is FVKESK. The CDR3 sequence is 15 residues long. V lost 3 bases and J lost 4, with 15 bases in between. Based on the CDR3 plus reference TRBV14 and TRBJ1-1, the full variable domain is EAGVTQFPSHSVIEKGQTVTLRCDPISGHDNLYWYRRVMGKEIKFLLHFVKESKQDESGMPNNRFLAERTGGTYSTLKVQPAELEDSGVYFCASSHFRGAGTEAFFGQGTRLTVV.

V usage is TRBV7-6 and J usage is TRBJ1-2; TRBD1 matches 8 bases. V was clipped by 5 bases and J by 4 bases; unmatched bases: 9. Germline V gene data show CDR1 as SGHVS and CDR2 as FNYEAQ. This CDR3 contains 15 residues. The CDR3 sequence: CASSALGQDGYGYTF. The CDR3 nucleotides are TGTGCCAGCAGCGCCTTGGGACAGGATGGCTATGGCTACACCTTC.

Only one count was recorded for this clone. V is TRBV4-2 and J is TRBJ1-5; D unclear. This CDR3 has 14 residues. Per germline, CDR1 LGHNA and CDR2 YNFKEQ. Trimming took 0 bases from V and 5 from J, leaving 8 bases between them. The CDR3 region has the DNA TGTGCCAGCAGCCAAGAACTCGGGGATCAGCCCCAGCATTTT. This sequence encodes CASSQELGDQPQHF.

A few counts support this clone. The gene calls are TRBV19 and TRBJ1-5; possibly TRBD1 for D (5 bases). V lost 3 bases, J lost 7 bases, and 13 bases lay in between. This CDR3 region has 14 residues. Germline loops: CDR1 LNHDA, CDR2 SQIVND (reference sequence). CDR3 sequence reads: CASSINGGSQPQHF. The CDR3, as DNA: TGTGCCAGTAGTATTAACGGGGGGAGCCAGCCCCAGCATTTT.

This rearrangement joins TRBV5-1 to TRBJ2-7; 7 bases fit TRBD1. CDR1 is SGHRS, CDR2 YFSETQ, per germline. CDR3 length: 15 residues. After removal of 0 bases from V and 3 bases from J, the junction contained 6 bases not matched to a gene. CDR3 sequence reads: CASSLVVGTDYEQYF. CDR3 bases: TGCGCCAGCAGCTTGGTAGTCGGGACAGACTACGAGCAGTACTTC. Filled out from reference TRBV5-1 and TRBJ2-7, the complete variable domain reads KAGVTQTPRYLIKTRGQQVTLSCSPISGHRSVSWYQQTPGQGLQFLFEYFSETQRNKGNFPGRFSGRQFSNSRSEMNVSTLELGDSALYLCASSLVVGTDYEQYFGPGTRLTVT.